These 18 T cell receptor beta chains originate from one sample sequenced in a study of blood T cell repertoires in COVID-19. Method: immunoSEQ multiplex PCR; TCRdb's copy keeps in-frame clones and lacks some. The table lists approximately 130,000 clones, around 81% of them singletons, with 10% to 11% in the top ten. Sequencing used peripheral blood. These receptors all stem from a human donor in a cohort sampled during active COVID-19.

This chain links TRBV19 with TRBJ2-3, with TRBD2 as a possible D gene (6 bases). Trimming shortened V by 5 bases and J by 2 bases, and 17 bases separated the two germline ends. CDR3 size: 16 residues. Germline CDR1 reads LNHDA; CDR2 reads SQIVND (reference sequence). CDR3 DNA sequence: TGTGCCAGTAGTTCGCTAATCGGGGGTCTCACAGATACGCAGTATTTT. Its protein product is CASSSLIGGLTDTQYF.

The chain joins TRBV6-5 to TRBJ2-5; TRBD2 is a possible D gene (7 bases). Germline assignment: CDR1 MNHEY and CDR2 SVGAGI. Trimming shortened V by 4 bases and J by 0 bases, and 15 bases separated the two germline ends. This CDR3 is 16 amino acids long. Here the CDR3 reads CASSWGLAEYQETQYF. In nucleotides, the CDR3 is TGTGCCAGCAGTTGGGGGCTAGCGGAGTACCAAGAGACCCAGTACTTC.

The chain combines TRBV20-1 with TRBJ2-2; the D is unclear. This CDR3 contains 16 residues. Germline V gene sequence: CDR1 DFQATT, CDR2 SNEGSKA (reference sequence). V lost 3 bases and J 3 bases, leaving 17 bases between the germline ends. The CDR3 DNA follows: TGCAGTGCTAGTATCCCGGAGCCTTCGGACACCGGGGAGCTGTTTTTT. This encodes CSASIPEPSDTGELFF.

V and J are TRBV28 and TRBJ1-4; D remains unclear. The CDR3 is 13 amino acids. CDR1 and CDR2 from the germline V gene are MDHEN and SYDVKM. V lost 10 bases and J lost 8, with 17 bases in between. The DNA for the CDR3 is TGTGCCACCGAGACTCCTATAGTGGAAAAACTGTTTTTT. Its translation is CATETPIVEKLFF.

V is TRBV6-5 and J is TRBJ2-7; tentative D call: TRBD1 (6 bases). The CDR3 sequence is 13 residues long. Trimming stripped 6 bases from V and 3 bases from J, with 12 bases between. Per germline, CDR1 MNHEY and CDR2 SVGAGI. The CDR3 spells CASRSGANYEQYF. CDR3 nucleotides: TGTGCCAGCAGATCAGGGGCTAACTACGAGCAGTACTTC.

The count of this clone is one. DNA of the CDR3: TGTGCCAGCAGCGCGTCGACCTACGAGCAGTACTTC. Translating gives CASSASTYEQYF. The V gene is TRBV2, the J gene TRBJ2-7, with D hard to call. From germline, CDR1 is SNHLY and CDR2 FYNNEI. Deletions cut 6 bases from V and 2 bases from J, with 8 bases between. The CDR3 is 12 amino acids.

The chain links TRBV29-1 to TRBJ2-5; D might be TRBD2 (5 bases). The CDR3 is 12 amino acids. CDR1 is SQVTM, CDR2 ANQGSEA, per germline. The V end lost 6 bases, the J end lost 0 bases, and 8 bases lay between the germline ends. The CDR3 nucleotides are TGCAGCGTCCCGGGGTACCAAGAGACCCAGTACTTC. Translating it yields CSVPGYQETQYF.

CDR3: CASSQEDRPNEKLFF. CDR3 sequence (DNA): TGCGCCAGCAGCCAAGAGGACAGACCCAATGAAAAACTGTTTTTT. The V call is TRBV4-1, the J call TRBJ1-4, with D tentatively TRBD1 (6 bases). Germline loops: CDR1 MGHRA, CDR2 YSYEKL. Trimming left V 0 bases short and J 5 bases short, with 10 bases between. The CDR3 covers 15 residues.

The rearrangement uses TRBV5-6 and TRBJ1-4, with TRBD1 as a possible D gene (6 bases). This CDR3 contains 15 residues. Trimming removed 2 bases from V and 7 bases from J, with 15 bases in between. Germline V gives CDR1 SGHDT, CDR2 YYEEEE. The CDR3 DNA follows: TGTGCCAGCAGCTTTGGCGGGGGCGATGGTGAAAAACTGTTTTTT. It encodes CASSFGGGDGEKLFF. Based on the CDR3 plus reference TRBV5-6 and TRBJ1-4, the full variable domain is DAGVTQSPTHLIKTRGQQVTLRCSPKSGHDTVSWYQQALGQGPQFIFQYYEEEERQRGNFPDRFSGHQFPNYSSELNVNALLLGDSALYLCASSFGGGDGEKLFFGSGTQLSVL.

The genes are TRBV6-5 and TRBJ2-1; 7 bases are a match to TRBD1. V was clipped by 8 bases and J by 6 bases; unmatched bases: 10. This CDR3 comprises 14 residues. Germline values: CDR1 MNHEY, CDR2 SVGAGI. The CDR3 here is CASLGDSLINEQFF. Here the CDR3 DNA reads TGTGCCAGCCTGGGGGACAGCCTCATCAATGAGCAGTTCTTC.

The rearrangement links TRBV30 to TRBJ1-1; a possible D gene is TRBD1 (6 bases). CDR3 length: 13 residues. V was shortened by 7 bases and J by 1 base, with 13 bases between the two germline ends. Germline V gives CDR1 GTSNPN, CDR2 SVGIG (reference sequence). This chain's CDR3 is CASPLQGNTEAFF. The CDR3 bases are TGTGCCTCCCCCTTACAGGGGAACACTGAAGCTTTCTTT.

This chain joins TRBV3-1 (or the pseudogene TRBV3-2) and TRBJ2-3; TRBD2 aligns across 7 bases. V dropped 4 bases and J dropped 4; count of bases not matched to a gene: 11. Germline V lookup: CDR1 LGHDT, CDR2 YNNKEL (reference sequence). This CDR3 has 16 amino acids. The CDR3 reads CASSLERGLVADTQYF. CDR3 DNA: TGTGCCAGCAGCCTCGAAAGAGGACTAGTCGCAGATACGCAGTATTTT.

The rearrangement uses TRBV28 and TRBJ2-6, with 8 bases aligning to TRBD2. Germline loops: CDR1 MDHEN, CDR2 SYDVKM. Germline trimming cut 3 bases from V and 3 bases from J; bases unmatched to any gene: 7. The CDR3 contains 17 residues. The CDR3 DNA reads as TGTGCCAGCAGTTTCTTTGGTAGCGGGGTTGGGGCCAACGTCCTGACTTTC. Amino acids: CASSFFGSGVGANVLTF.

The rearrangement uses TRBV14 and TRBJ2-5; TRBD1 matches 7 bases. Trimming at V came to 5 bases and at J to 1 base, leaving 7 bases not matched to a gene. The CDR3 contains 15 residues. Germline-derived CDR1 and CDR2 are SGHDN and FVKESK. The CDR3 protein is CASSKGTVIQETQYF. CDR3 nucleotides: TGTGCCAGCAGCAAAGGGACAGTGATCCAAGAGACCCAGTACTTC.

The chain is built from TRBV12-3 or TRBV12-4 and TRBJ1-6; D remains unclear. The CDR3 loop spans 13 amino acids. Trimming removed 3 bases from V and 6 bases from J, with 6 bases in between. The CDR3 nucleotides read TGTGCCAGCAGTTTGTTCCGTAATTCACCCCTCCACTTT. Residues: CASSLFRNSPLHF.

The chain uses TRBV18 and TRBJ2-7; maybe TRBD2 (6 bases). The ends were cut back, 3 bases at V and 5 bases at J, with 11 bases in the middle. The germline V gene encodes CDR1 KGHSH and CDR2 LQKENI. This CDR3 region has 13 residues. In DNA form, the CDR3 reads TGTGCCAGCTCACCTAGCGGCAGGAACGAGCAGTACTTC. It is translated as CASSPSGRNEQYF.

The genes are TRBV30 and TRBJ1-1; weak D call: TRBD1 (5 bases). CDR1 GTSNPN and CDR2 SVGIG come from the germline V gene (reference sequence). This CDR3 comprises 11 residues. V was pared by 5 bases and J by 6 bases, with 10 bases between. CDR3 residues: CAWETVAEAFF. CDR3 nucleotides: TGTGCCTGGGAGACAGTCGCTGAAGCTTTCTTT. Full variable domain (outside the CDR3, taken from reference TRBV30 and TRBJ1-1): SQTIHQWPATLVQPVGSPLSLECTVEGTSNPNLYWYRQAAGRGLQLLFYSVGIGQISSEVPQNLSASRPQDRQFILSSKKLLLSDSGFYLCAWETVAEAFFGQGTRLTVV.

The V gene is TRBV28, the J gene TRBJ1-5; no clear D. This CDR3 spans 19 amino acids. The V end lost 4 bases, the J end lost 7 bases, and 29 bases lay between the germline ends. In germline, CDR1 is MDHEN, CDR2 SYDVKM. The CDR3 loop reads CASSSRSVFSPDGEQPQHF. CDR3 DNA sequence: TGTGCCAGCAGTTCTAGGTCAGTATTTAGTCCAGACGGGGAACAGCCCCAGCATTTT.